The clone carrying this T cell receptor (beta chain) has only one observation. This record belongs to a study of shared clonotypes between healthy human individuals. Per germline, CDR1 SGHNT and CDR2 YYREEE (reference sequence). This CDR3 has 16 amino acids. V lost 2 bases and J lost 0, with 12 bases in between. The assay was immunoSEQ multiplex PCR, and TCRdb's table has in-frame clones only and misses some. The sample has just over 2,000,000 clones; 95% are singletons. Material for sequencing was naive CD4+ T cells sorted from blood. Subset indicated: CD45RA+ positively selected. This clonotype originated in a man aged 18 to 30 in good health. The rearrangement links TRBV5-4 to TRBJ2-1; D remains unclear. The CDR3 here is CASSLVGISSYNEQFF. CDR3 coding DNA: TGTGCCAGCAGCTTAGTCGGAATTAGCTCCTACAATGAGCAGTTCTTC.